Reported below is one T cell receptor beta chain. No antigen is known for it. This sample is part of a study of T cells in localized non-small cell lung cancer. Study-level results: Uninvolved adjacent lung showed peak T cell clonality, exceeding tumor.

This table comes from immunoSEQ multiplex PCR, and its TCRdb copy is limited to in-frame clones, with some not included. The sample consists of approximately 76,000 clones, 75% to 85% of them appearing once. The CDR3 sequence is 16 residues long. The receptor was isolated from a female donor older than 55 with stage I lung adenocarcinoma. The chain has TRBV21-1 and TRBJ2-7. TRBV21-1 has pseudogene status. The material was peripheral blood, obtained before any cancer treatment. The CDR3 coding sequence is TGTGCCAGCAGCAAAGAAAAGGGACGCATCTCCTACGAGCAGTACTTC. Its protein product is CASSKEKGRISYEQYF.